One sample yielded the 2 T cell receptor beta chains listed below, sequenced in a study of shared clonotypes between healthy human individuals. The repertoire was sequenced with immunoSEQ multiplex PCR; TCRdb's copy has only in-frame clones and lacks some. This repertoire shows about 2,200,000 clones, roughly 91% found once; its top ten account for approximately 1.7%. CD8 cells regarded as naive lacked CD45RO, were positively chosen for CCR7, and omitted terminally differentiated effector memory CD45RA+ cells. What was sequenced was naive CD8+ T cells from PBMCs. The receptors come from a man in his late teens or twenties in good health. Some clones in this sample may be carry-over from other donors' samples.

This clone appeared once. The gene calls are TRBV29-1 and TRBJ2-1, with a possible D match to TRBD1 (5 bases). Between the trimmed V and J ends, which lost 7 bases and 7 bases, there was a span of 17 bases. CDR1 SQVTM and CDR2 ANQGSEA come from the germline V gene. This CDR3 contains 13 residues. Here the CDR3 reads CSARVGLRNEQFF. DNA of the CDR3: TGCAGCGCCAGGGTTGGCTTGAGGAATGAGCAGTTCTTC.

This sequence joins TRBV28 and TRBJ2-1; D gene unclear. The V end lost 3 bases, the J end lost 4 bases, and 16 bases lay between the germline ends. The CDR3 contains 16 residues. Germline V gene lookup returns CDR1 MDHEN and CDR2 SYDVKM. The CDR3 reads CASSFFETNLYNEQFF. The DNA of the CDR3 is TGTGCCAGCAGTTTTTTCGAGACAAATCTTTACAATGAGCAGTTCTTC.